This paragraph covers one T cell receptor beta chain sequence. The source of the sample is a study of blood T cell repertoires in COVID-19. The data were produced by immunoSEQ multiplex PCR, yet TCRdb's version contains in-frame clones alone and is incomplete. The sample carries 250,000 to 300,000 clones, approximately 89% recorded once. The receptor was isolated from a woman aged 65 to 85 with COVID-19, enrolled during active disease. Sequenced input: peripheral blood.

The CDR3 bases are TGTGCCTGGAGTCTCCAGAATCAGCCCCAGCATTTT. Encoded protein: CAWSLQNQPQHF. The J gene is TRBJ1-5, the V gene TRBV30; D is uncertain. Trimming cost V 2 bases and J 4 bases, with 6 bases left between them. The CDR3 contains 12 residues. The germline CDR1 and CDR2 sequences are GTSNPN and SVGIG (reference sequence). Full variable domain (missing parts from reference TRBV30 and TRBJ1-5): SQTIHQWPATLVQPVGSPLSLECTVEGTSNPNLYWYRQAAGRGLQLLFYSVGIGQISSEVPQNLSASRPQDRQFILSSKKLLLSDSGFYLCAWSLQNQPQHFGDGTRLSIL.